Listed here are 14 T cell receptor beta chains from one sample, sequenced in a study of blood T cell repertoires in COVID-19. Only in-frame clones appear in the TCRdb table, and some are missing; sequencing was by immunoSEQ multiplex PCR. The data contain tens of thousands of clones, over 75% of them singletons. The material sequenced was peripheral blood. These receptors all stem from a woman aged 60 to 75 with active COVID-19.

This clone has only a few counts. The J gene is TRBJ1-5, the V gene TRBV19, with D possibly TRBD1 on 5 matching bases. V lost 6 bases, J lost 7 bases, and 16 bases lay in between. The CDR3 runs 14 residues. CDR1 LNHDA and CDR2 SQIVND come from the germline V gene (reference sequence). CDR3 in DNA: TGTGCCAGTAGAAGGGCGGGGGACGGGCAGCCCCAGCATTTT. This sequence encodes CASRRAGDGQPQHF.

The chain recombines TRBV7-9 with TRBJ2-7; D is undetermined. V was trimmed by 5 bases and J by 3 bases, leaving 11 bases between them. CDR1 and CDR2 from the germline V gene are SEHNR and FQNEAQ (reference sequence). The CDR3 extends over 13 amino acids. The CDR3 is CASSRGSVYEQYF. In nucleotides, the CDR3 is TGTGCCAGCAGCCGCGGATCCGTCTACGAGCAGTACTTC.

J is TRBJ1-1 and V is TRBV10-2; possibly TRBD1 for D (6 bases). Trimming shortened V by 6 bases and J by 3 bases, and 11 bases separated the two germline ends. This CDR3 contains 13 residues. Germline CDR1 WSHSY, CDR2 SAAADI. The CDR3 reads CASSRDTYTEAFF. The CDR3 nucleotides are TGCGCCAGCAGCCGGGACACCTACACTGAAGCTTTCTTT.

This clone was recorded once. This chain joins TRBV18 and TRBJ2-5, with 7 bases aligning to TRBD2. Germline V gene sequence: CDR1 KGHSH, CDR2 LQKENI. This CDR3 comprises 16 residues. Trimming cost V 4 bases and J 2 bases; bases outside gene matches: 10. In DNA, the CDR3 is TGTGCCAGCTCACGGGGCCAAGCGGGGAAACAAGAGACCCAGTACTTC. As protein: CASSRGQAGKQETQYF.

The chain links TRBV24-1 to TRBJ2-7; D is perhaps TRBD1 (6 bases). The CDR3 sequence is 15 residues long. Germline V gene sequence: CDR1 KGHDR, CDR2 SFDVKD. Trimming shortened V by 0 bases and J by 7 bases, and 15 bases separated the two germline ends. CDR3 residues: CATSDLGGPLREQYF. As DNA, the CDR3 is TGTGCCACCAGTGATTTGGGGGGCCCGCTACGGGAGCAGTACTTC.

The genes are TRBV4-3 and TRBJ2-2; no firm D call. CDR3 length equals 13 residues. Trimming left V 1 base short and J 5 bases short, with 5 bases between. CDR1 and CDR2 (germline): LGHNA, YSLEER. This CDR3 reads CASSQGATGELFF. The CDR3, as DNA: TGCGCCAGCAGCCAAGGGGCAACCGGGGAGCTGTTTTTT.

The V gene is TRBV5-5, the J gene TRBJ1-6; possible D gene TRBD1, 6 bases. Germline values: CDR1 SGHKS, CDR2 YYEKEE (reference sequence). The CDR3 totals 13 residues. The V and J ends lost 0 bases and 11 bases respectively, with 9 bases between them. The CDR3 DNA is TGTGCCAGCAGCTTGGCCGGGGGGCCACCCCTCCACTTT. It specifies CASSLAGGPPLHF.

This chain connects TRBV4-1 to TRBJ2-3; TRBD2 aligns across 8 bases. The ends lost 1 base at V and 9 bases at J; junction bases unmatched: 9. The CDR3 contains 15 residues. Germline values: CDR1 MGHRA, CDR2 YSYEKL. The DNA for the CDR3 is TGCGCCAGCAGCCAAGGGGTCGGGGGGGTCCCAACGCAGTATTTT. It codes for CASSQGVGGVPTQYF.

This clone was detected a few times. The genes are TRBV7-2 and TRBJ1-2; unclear D gene. Looked up from germline, CDR1 is SGHTA and CDR2 is FQGNSA. The ends were cut back, 2 bases at V and 1 base at J, with 5 bases in the middle. The CDR3 loop spans 13 amino acids. The CDR3 spells CASSLRVNYGYTF. The DNA of the CDR3 is TGTGCCAGCAGCTTACGAGTTAACTATGGCTACACCTTC.

There are a few counts of this clone. The chain employs TRBV11-2 and TRBJ2-1, with a weak D call TRBD2 (5 bases). This CDR3 has 13 residues. V was cut by 0 bases and J by 13 bases, with 13 bases left in between. Per the germline V gene, CDR1 is SGHAT and CDR2 is FQNNGV. The CDR3 is CASSLENLATQFF. Written as DNA, the CDR3 is TGTGCCAGCAGCTTAGAAAACCTAGCTACTCAGTTCTTC.

CDR3 protein: CASSSGQGKYGYTF. The CDR3 DNA sequence: TGTGCCAGCTCATCCGGACAGGGGAAATATGGCTACACCTTC. This chain joins TRBV18 and TRBJ1-2; TRBD1 aligns across 9 bases. Germline loops: CDR1 KGHSH, CDR2 LQKENI. The CDR3 has 14 amino acids. With V trimmed by 5 bases and J by 5 bases, 6 bases remained unmatched.

This chain joins TRBV5-4 and TRBJ1-1, with 8 bases aligning to TRBD1. The CDR3 spans 15 residues. Germline V gene data show CDR1 as SGHNT and CDR2 as YYREEE (reference sequence). V shed 2 bases and J 1 base; nucleotides not matched to a gene: 4. CDR3 amino acids: CASSFKDRANTEAFF. As DNA, the CDR3 is TGTGCCAGCAGCTTTAAGGACAGGGCGAACACTGAAGCTTTCTTT.

The chain employs TRBV7-9 and TRBJ1-2; D may be TRBD1 (6 bases). The germline V gene has CDR1 SEHNR and CDR2 FQNEAQ (reference sequence). V dropped 5 bases and J dropped 2 bases, with 9 bases sitting between them. CDR3 length equals 13 residues. CDR3 nucleotides: TGTGCCAGCAGCCCTACAGGGAACTATGGCTACACCTTC. Translating gives CASSPTGNYGYTF.

The rearrangement uses TRBV7-8 and TRBJ2-7; weak D call: TRBD1 (5 bases). The CDR3 extends over 17 amino acids. The germline CDR1 and CDR2 sequences are SGHVS and FQNEAQ. Trimming took off 2 bases at V and 0 bases at J, with 17 bases between the two ends. In nucleotides, the CDR3 is TGTGCCAGCAGCTTATTGCTTGTCCCAGACAGCTCCTACGAGCAGTACTTC. This translates into CASSLLLVPDSSYEQYF.